The 2 T cell receptor beta chains presented below share a single source sample, sequenced in a study of cytomegalovirus exposure and HLA in healthy donors. The PCR had 60 Vbeta and 13 Jbeta primers. Assay: immunoSEQ multiplex PCR; the TCRdb copy retains only in-frame clones and omits some. The sample contains 150,000 to 200,000 clones, more than 80% of which appear only once. The material sequenced was PBMCs. The source is a woman younger than 30 in good health and CMV-seronegative.

V is TRBV6-5 and J is TRBJ2-1; D possibly corresponds to TRBD2 (5 bases). Germline V gene lookup returns CDR1 MNHEY and CDR2 SVGAGI. V was cut by 6 bases and J by 0 bases, with 9 bases left in between. CDR3 length: 14 residues. The CDR3 spells CASSWRSSYNEQFF. The CDR3 nucleotides read TGTGCCAGCAGCTGGAGGAGCTCCTACAATGAGCAGTTCTTC.

The rearrangement joins TRBV18 to TRBJ2-2; D unclear. Germline V gene sequence: CDR1 KGHSH, CDR2 LQKENI. Trimming stripped 4 bases from V and 4 bases from J, with 10 bases between. The CDR3 consists of 14 residues. CDR3 coding DNA: TGTGCCAGCTCACTTTACACGTCCACCGGGGAGCTGTTTTTT. Translating it yields CASSLYTSTGELFF.